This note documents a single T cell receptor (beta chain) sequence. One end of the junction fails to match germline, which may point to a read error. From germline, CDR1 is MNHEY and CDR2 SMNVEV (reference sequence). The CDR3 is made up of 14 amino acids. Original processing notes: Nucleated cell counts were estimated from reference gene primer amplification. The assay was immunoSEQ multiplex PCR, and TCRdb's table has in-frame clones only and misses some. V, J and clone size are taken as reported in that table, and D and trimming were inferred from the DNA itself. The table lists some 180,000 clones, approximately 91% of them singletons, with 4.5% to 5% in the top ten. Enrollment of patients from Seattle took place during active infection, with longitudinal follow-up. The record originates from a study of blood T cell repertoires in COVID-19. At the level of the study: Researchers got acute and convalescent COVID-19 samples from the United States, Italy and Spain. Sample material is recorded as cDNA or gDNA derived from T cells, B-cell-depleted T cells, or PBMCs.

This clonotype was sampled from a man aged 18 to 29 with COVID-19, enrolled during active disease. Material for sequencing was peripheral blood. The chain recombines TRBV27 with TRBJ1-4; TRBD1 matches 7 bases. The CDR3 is CASKKTGSGEKLLF. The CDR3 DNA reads TGTGCCAGCAAAAAGACAGGGTCGGGTGAAAAACTGCTTTTT.